The T cell receptor beta chain under discussion was sequenced for a study of cytomegalovirus exposure and HLA in healthy donors. Profiled with immunoSEQ multiplex PCR; TCRdb holds only in-frame clones, not every one. The top ten clones hold roughly 4.2% of a sample with approximately 160,000 clones, roughly 90% of them seen once. The germline CDR1 and CDR2 sequences are MGHDK and SYGVNS. V shed 9 bases and J 5 bases; nucleotides not matched to a gene: 14. This CDR3 contains 15 residues. Sequencing was done on a sample of PBMCs. The receptor's source is a man aged 18 to 30 in good health and CMV-seropositive. The chain joins TRBV25-1 to TRBJ2-3; 7 bases fit TRBD2. CDR3 nucleotide sequence: TGTGCCAGTACCGCCACCGCCGGCGGGGGAGATACGCAGTATTTT. Residues: CASTATAGGGDTQYF.